The TCR beta chain under discussion was sequenced for a study of identical twins. TCRdb redid the calling of the 5' RACE reads with MiXCR, one entry per CDR3 protein. The sample has about 690,000 distinct CDR3 sequences, approximately 21% seen once. This sample also belongs to another study, concerning T cells expressing NK-cell markers.

Sequenced: PBMCs. The source of this sequence is a woman between 18 and 29 years old in good health.

CDR3 residues: CASSQYRDAFF. The CDR3 DNA reads as TGTGCCAGCAGCCAATACAGGGACGCTTTCTTT. The V and J genes are TRBV11-2 and TRBJ1-1; tentative D call: TRBD1 (6 bases). V dropped 5 bases and J dropped 11 bases, with 12 bases sitting between them. Germline V gene data show CDR1 as SGHAT and CDR2 as FQNNGV. This CDR3 contains 11 residues. Filled out from reference TRBV11-2 and TRBJ1-1, the complete variable domain reads EAGVAQSPRYKIIEKRQSVAFWCNPISGHATLYWYQQILGQGPKLLIQFQNNGVVDDSQLPKDRFSAERLKGVDSTLKIQPAKLEDSAVYLCASSQYRDAFFGQGTRLTVV.